These 17 T cell receptor beta chains share one sample of origin, sequenced in a study of cytomegalovirus exposure and HLA in healthy donors. Researchers ran the PCR with 60 Vbeta and 13 Jbeta primers. Clones were sequenced by immunoSEQ multiplex PCR, and TCRdb holds only the in-frame ones, with some missing. This table holds about 180,000 clones, around 82% found once. Sequencing input: PBMCs. These receptors came from a woman in her thirties in good health and CMV-seropositive.

V is TRBV2 and J is TRBJ1-5; D unresolved. Germline CDR1 reads SNHLY; CDR2 reads FYNNEI. The CDR3 totals 16 residues. The ends were cut back, 1 base at V and 0 bases at J, with 10 bases in the middle. In DNA, the CDR3 is TGTGCCAGCAGTGAAGGCAGGTCAATTAGCAATCAGCCCCAGCATTTT. Encoded protein: CASSEGRSISNQPQHF.

This clone turned up a few times. J is TRBJ2-2 and V is TRBV14; D is perhaps TRBD1 (5 bases). The CDR3 extends over 19 amino acids. Trimming stripped 1 base from V and 4 bases from J, with 22 bases between. CDR1 is SGHDN, CDR2 FVKESK, per germline. This CDR3 is CASSQAGWPWGRGTGELFF. In DNA, the CDR3 is TGTGCCAGCAGCCAAGCGGGTTGGCCGTGGGGCCGCGGCACCGGGGAGCTGTTTTTT.

The rearrangement joins TRBV12-5 to TRBJ2-5, with 9 bases aligning to TRBD1. The end of the DNA aligns better with TRBJ2-7, so the J call may be wrong. CDR1 LGHNT and CDR2 FRNRAP come from the germline V gene. The CDR3 runs to 16 residues. The CDR3 is CASGPKRQGDLYEQYF. The CDR3 DNA reads TGTGCTAGTGGGCCTAAAAGACAGGGGGATCTCTACGAGCAGTACTTC.

The CDR3 nucleotides read TGCGCCAGCAGCCAAGATCGTATAGCGTCCTACGAGCAGTACTTC. Protein: CASSQDRIASYEQYF. V and J are TRBV4-3 and TRBJ2-7; weak D call: TRBD2 (5 bases). The germline V gene encodes CDR1 LGHNA and CDR2 YSLEER. The V end was cut by 0 bases, the J end by 1 base, with 10 bases between. This CDR3 has 15 residues.

J is TRBJ2-1 and V is TRBV7-8; TRBD2 agrees at 7 bases. Germline CDR1 and CDR2: SGHVS and FQNEAQ. V was clipped by 5 bases and J by 7 bases; unmatched bases: 5. This CDR3 spans 13 amino acids. The CDR3 here is CASSPPGGNEQFF. DNA of the CDR3: TGTGCCAGCAGCCCCCCGGGGGGAAATGAGCAGTTCTTC.

The V gene is TRBV28, the J gene TRBJ2-7; 8 bases match TRBD2. Germline V gene sequence: CDR1 MDHEN, CDR2 SYDVKM. After removal of 4 bases from V and 0 bases from J, the junction contained 8 bases not matched to a gene. The CDR3 totals 16 residues. This CDR3 reads CASSSPFSGTSYEQYF. The CDR3 DNA sequence: TGTGCCAGCAGTTCCCCTTTTAGCGGGACCTCCTACGAGCAGTACTTC.

This chain joins TRBV2 and TRBJ2-3; 13 bases fit TRBD2. This CDR3 is built from 17 residues. Germline V gene sequence: CDR1 SNHLY, CDR2 FYNNEI. V lost 2 bases, J lost 6 bases, and 8 bases stayed unmatched. Here the CDR3 DNA reads TGTGCCAGCAGTGAAATTTCGGGACTAGCGGGGCCGGATACGCAGTATTTT. Its translation is CASSEISGLAGPDTQYF.

Turning to this clone: The junction departs from the called germline gene at one end, perhaps through a read error. This chain joins TRBV7-9 and TRBJ1-1; possibly TRBD1 for D (5 bases). This CDR3 has 13 amino acids. Germline loops: CDR1 SEHNR, CDR2 FQNEAQ (reference sequence). CDR3 nucleotide sequence: TGTTCCAGCAGCGGGGGGGGGTTGGCGGGAGCTTTCTTT. Translation gives CSSSGGGLAGAFF.

V gene TRBV4-2 combines with J gene TRBJ1-1; D is undetermined. The V end lost 1 base, the J end lost 4 bases, and 13 bases lay between the germline ends. The CDR3 runs to 15 residues. Germline CDR1 LGHNA, CDR2 YNFKEQ. CDR3 in amino acids: CASSQGSAQSTEAFF. The CDR3 nucleotides read TGTGCCAGCAGCCAAGGATCCGCACAGAGCACTGAAGCTTTCTTT.

The chain links TRBV7-9 to TRBJ1-5, with 8 bases lining up with TRBD1. The CDR3 is made up of 15 amino acids. Looked up from germline, CDR1 is SEHNR and CDR2 is FQNEAQ (reference sequence). V trimming: 3 bases; J trimming: 2 bases; junction bases outside the gene matches: 3. The CDR3: CASSFGQGGNQPQHF. The CDR3 region has the DNA TGTGCCAGCAGCTTCGGACAGGGAGGCAATCAGCCCCAGCATTTT.

The chain joins TRBV5-5 to TRBJ2-4; D perhaps matches TRBD2 (7 bases). Trimming took off 4 bases at V and 2 bases at J, with 16 bases between the two ends. Germline lookup yields CDR1 SGHKS and CDR2 YYEKEE (reference sequence). The CDR3 has 16 residues. CDR3 sequence: CASSGLGGATKNIQYF. The CDR3 DNA reads as TGTGCCAGCAGCGGCCTGGGGGGGGCGACCAAAAACATTCAGTACTTC.

The chain links TRBV11-2 to TRBJ2-3; tentative D call: TRBD2 (5 bases). With 5 bases removed from V and 9 bases from J, the gap between germline ends came to 15 bases. CDR1 SGHAT and CDR2 FQNNGV come from the germline V gene. This CDR3 spans 13 amino acids. CDR3: CASSVGRTGTQYF. DNA for the CDR3: TGTGCCAGCAGCGTCGGTCGTACGGGGACGCAGTATTTT.

The chain links TRBV7-2 to TRBJ2-3, with 14 bases fitting TRBD2. CDR3 length equals 17 residues. Looked up from germline, CDR1 is SGHTA and CDR2 is FQGNSA. The J segment lost 6 bases and the V segment lost 5 bases, leaving 10 bases of the junction unmatched. CDR3 sequence: CASSPRTSGGLIDTQYF. The CDR3 nucleotides read TGTGCCAGCAGCCCTCGGACTAGCGGGGGGCTGATCGATACGCAGTATTTT.

The count of this clone is one. The gene calls are TRBV28 and TRBJ1-2, with 10 bases lining up with TRBD1. Germline CDR1 MDHEN, CDR2 SYDVKM. This CDR3 contains 13 residues. V lost 4 bases to trimming and J lost 7 bases; unmatched junction nucleotides: 3. The CDR3 loop reads CASSSGQGSGYTF. CDR3 DNA sequence: TGTGCCAGCAGTTCGGGACAGGGGTCTGGCTACACCTTC.

The rearrangement uses TRBV9 and TRBJ2-5; 9 bases fit TRBD1. The CDR3 is 17 residues long. The ends lost 2 bases at V and 2 bases at J; junction bases unmatched: 10. Germline CDR1 SGDLS, CDR2 YYNGEE. The CDR3 DNA sequence: TGTGCCAGCAGCGTTGGACCCGGACAGGGGCGTCAAGAGACCCAGTACTTC. Translation: CASSVGPGQGRQETQYF.

The V gene is TRBV7-8, the J gene TRBJ2-7; the D is unclear. V dropped 1 base and J dropped 3 bases, with 25 bases sitting between them. Germline loops: CDR1 SGHVS, CDR2 FQNEAQ. CDR3 size: 19 residues. The CDR3 DNA follows: TGTGCCAGCAGCTTAGGGCGGTTCGTGACGGCAATTAGAGGCTACGAGCAGTACTTC. Translating it yields CASSLGRFVTAIRGYEQYF.

The chain uses TRBV29-1 and TRBJ2-3; 13 nucleotides line up with TRBD2. CDR1 and CDR2 (germline): SQVTM, ANQGSEA. With V trimmed by 7 bases and J by 6 bases, 13 bases remained unmatched. This CDR3 comprises 16 residues. CDR3 sequence: CSAFNRLAGGQDTQYF. The CDR3 bases are TGCAGCGCATTCAATCGACTAGCGGGGGGCCAGGATACGCAGTATTTT.